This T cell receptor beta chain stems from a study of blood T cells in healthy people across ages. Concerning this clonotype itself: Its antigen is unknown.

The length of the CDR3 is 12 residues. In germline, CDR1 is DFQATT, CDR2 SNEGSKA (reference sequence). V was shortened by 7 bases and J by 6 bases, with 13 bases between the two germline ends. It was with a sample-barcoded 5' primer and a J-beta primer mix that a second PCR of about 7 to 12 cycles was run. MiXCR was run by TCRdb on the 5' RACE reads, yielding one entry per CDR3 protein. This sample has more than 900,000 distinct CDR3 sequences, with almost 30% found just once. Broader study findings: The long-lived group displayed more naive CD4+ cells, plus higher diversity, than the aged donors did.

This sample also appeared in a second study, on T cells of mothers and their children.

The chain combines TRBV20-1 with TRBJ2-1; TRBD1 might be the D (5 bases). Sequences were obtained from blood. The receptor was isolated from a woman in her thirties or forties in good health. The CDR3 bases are TGCAGTGTAACCCCCCAGGGCAATGAGCAGTTCTTC. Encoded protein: CSVTPQGNEQFF.